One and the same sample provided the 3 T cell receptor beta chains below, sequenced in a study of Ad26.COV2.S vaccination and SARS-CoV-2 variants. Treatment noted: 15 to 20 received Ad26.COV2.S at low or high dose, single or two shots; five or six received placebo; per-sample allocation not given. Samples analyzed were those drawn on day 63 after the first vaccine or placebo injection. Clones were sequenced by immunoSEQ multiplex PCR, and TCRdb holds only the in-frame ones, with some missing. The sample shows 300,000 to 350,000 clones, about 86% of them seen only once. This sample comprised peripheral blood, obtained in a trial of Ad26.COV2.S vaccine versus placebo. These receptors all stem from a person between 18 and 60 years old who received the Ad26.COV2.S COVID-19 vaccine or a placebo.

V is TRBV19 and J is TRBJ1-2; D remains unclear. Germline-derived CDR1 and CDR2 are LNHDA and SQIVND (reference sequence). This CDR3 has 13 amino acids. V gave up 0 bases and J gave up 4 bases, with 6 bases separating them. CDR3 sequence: CASSIDRTYGYTF. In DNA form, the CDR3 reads TGTGCCAGTAGTATAGACAGAACCTATGGCTACACCTTC.

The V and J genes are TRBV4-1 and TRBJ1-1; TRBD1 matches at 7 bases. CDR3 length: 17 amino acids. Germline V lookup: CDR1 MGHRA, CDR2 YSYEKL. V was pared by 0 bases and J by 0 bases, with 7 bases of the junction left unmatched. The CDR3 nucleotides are TGCGCCAGCAGCCAAGATGAAGGGGGCTTGTTGAACACTGAAGCTTTCTTT. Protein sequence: CASSQDEGGLLNTEAFF.

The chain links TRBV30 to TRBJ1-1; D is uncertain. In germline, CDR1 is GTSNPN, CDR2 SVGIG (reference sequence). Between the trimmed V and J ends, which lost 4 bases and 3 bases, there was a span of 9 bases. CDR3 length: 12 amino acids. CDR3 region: CAWTGWDTEAFF. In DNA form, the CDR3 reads TGTGCCTGGACTGGGTGGGACACTGAAGCTTTCTTT.